This T cell receptor (beta chain) was identified during a study of T cells in Graves' hyperthyroidism and ophthalmopathy. Concerning this clonotype itself: Its antigen is undetermined.

Findings and limits, study-wide: Most clonotypes expanded in the thyroid (above 0.001) were also present in blood. In the analysis, a 13 V-J model separated ophthalmopathy from stable hyperthyroidism.

An absence of ophthalmopathy progression within 18 months meant stable Graves' hyperthyroidism. The study enrolled patients aged 18 to 65 with newly diagnosed hyperthyroidism of under 2 months' duration. Regions amplified from RNA transcripts were the TCR beta CDR3 regions. HTBI primers were used for first-round RT-PCR of the TCR CDR3. TCRdb re-called the multiplex PCR reads with MiXCR, one entry per CDR3 protein. The data contain 370,000 or so distinct CDR3 sequences, just under 25% of them singletons. Germline values: CDR1 SGHRS, CDR2 YFSETQ. The CDR3 covers 15 residues. V shed 4 bases and J 4 bases; nucleotides not matched to a gene: 9.

The receptor was isolated from a man in his fifties with Graves' hyperthyroidism. V and J are TRBV5-1 and TRBJ1-2, with 8 bases identical to TRBD1. The source material was blood. CDR3 nucleotide sequence: TGCGCCAGCAGCAGAACCGGGACAGGCTCCTATGGCTACACCTTC. Its protein is CASSRTGTGSYGYTF.